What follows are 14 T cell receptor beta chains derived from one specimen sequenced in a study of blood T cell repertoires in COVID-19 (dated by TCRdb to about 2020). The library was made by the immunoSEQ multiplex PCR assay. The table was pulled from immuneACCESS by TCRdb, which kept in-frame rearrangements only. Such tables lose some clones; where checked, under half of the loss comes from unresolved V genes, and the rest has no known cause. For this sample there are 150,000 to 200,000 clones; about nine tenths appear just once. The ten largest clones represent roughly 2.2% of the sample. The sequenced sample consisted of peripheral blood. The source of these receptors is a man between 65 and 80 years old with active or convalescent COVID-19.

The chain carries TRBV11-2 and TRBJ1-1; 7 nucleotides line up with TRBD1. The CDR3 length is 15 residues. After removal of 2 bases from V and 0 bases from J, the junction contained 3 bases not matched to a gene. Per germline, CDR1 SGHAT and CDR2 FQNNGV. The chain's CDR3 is CASSLYTGVNTEAFF. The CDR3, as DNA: TGTGCCAGCAGCTTATACACAGGGGTGAACACTGAAGCTTTCTTT.

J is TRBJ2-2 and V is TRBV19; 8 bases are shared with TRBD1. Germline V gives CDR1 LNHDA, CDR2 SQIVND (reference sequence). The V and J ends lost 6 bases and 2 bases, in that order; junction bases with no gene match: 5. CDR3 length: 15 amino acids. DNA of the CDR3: TGTGCCAGTAGAGCCGGACAGGGAAACACCGGGGAGCTGTTTTTT. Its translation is CASRAGQGNTGELFF.

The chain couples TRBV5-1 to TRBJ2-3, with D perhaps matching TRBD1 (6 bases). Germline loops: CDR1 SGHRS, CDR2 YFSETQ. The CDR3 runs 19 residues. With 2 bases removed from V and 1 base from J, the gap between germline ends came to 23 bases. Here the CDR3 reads CASSFLTPGTTGGTDTQYF. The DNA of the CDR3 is TGCGCCAGCAGCTTTTTAACCCCCGGGACAACCGGAGGCACAGATACGCAGTATTTT.

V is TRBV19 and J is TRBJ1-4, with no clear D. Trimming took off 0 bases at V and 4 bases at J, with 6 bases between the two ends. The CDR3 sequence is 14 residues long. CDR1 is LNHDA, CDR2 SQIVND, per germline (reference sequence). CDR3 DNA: TGTGCCAGTAGTATAGACAGTTATAATGAAAAACTGTTTTTT. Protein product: CASSIDSYNEKLFF.

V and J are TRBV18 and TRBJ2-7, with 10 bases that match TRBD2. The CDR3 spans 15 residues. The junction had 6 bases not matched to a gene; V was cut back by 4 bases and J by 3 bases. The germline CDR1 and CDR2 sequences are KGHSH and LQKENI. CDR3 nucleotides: TGTGCCAGCTCACGAAAGCGGGAGGGCCGCTACGAGCAGTACTTC. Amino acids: CASSRKREGRYEQYF.

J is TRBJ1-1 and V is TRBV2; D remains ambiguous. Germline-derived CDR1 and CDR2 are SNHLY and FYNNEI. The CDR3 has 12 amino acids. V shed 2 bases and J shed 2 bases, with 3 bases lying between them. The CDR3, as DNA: TGTGCCAGCAGTGAAATAAACACTGAAGCTTTCTTT. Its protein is CASSEINTEAFF.

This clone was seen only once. CDR3 sequence reads: CASSNLEAGELFF. Written as DNA, the CDR3 is TGTGCCAGCAGCAATCTCGAGGCCGGGGAGCTGTTTTTT. The chain recombines TRBV21-1 with TRBJ2-2; the listed D gene, TRBD2, was not tested against the DNA. TRBV21-1 is a documented pseudogene. The CDR3 is 13 residues long.

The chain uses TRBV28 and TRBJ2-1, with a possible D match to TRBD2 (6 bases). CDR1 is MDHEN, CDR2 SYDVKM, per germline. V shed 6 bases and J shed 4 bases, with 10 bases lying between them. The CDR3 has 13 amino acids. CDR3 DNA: TGTGCCAGCAGGGCTGGGACTTACAATGAGCAGTTCTTC. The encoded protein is CASRAGTYNEQFF.

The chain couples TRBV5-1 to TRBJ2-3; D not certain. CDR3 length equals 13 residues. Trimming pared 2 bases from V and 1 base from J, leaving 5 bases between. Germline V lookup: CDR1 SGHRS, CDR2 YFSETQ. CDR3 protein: CASSFIGTDTQYF. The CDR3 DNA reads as TGCGCCAGCAGCTTCATAGGCACAGATACGCAGTATTTT.

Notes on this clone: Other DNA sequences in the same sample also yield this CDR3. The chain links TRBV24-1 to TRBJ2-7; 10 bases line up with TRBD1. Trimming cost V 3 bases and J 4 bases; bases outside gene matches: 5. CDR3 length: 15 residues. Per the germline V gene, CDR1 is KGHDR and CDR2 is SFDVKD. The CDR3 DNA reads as TGTGCCACCAGTGATCCCGGGACAGGGGCTTACGAGCAGTACTTC. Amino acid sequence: CATSDPGTGAYEQYF.

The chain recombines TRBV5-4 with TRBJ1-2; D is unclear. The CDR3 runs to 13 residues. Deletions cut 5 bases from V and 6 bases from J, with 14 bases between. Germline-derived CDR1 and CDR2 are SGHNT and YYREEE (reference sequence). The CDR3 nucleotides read TGTGCCAGCAGGCTCACTCCGGTGGATGGCTACACCTTC. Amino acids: CASRLTPVDGYTF. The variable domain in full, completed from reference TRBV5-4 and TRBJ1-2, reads ETGVTQSPTHLIKTRGQQVTLRCSSQSGHNTVSWYQQALGQGPQFIFQYYREEENGRGNFPPRFSGLQFPNYSSELNVNALELDDSALYLCASRLTPVDGYTFGSGTRLTVV.

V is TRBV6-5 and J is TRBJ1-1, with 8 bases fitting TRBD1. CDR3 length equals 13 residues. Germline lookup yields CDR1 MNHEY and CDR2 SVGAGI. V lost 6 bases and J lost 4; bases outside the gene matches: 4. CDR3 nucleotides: TGTGCCAGCAGGGCAGGGGGCAGCACTGAAGCTTTCTTT. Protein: CASRAGGSTEAFF.

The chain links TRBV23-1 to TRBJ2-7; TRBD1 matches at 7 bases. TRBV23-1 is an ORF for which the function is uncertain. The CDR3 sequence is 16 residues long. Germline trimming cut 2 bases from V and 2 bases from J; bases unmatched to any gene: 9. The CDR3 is CASSQGDSCFPYEQYF. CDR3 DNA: TGCGCCAGCAGTCAAGGGGACAGTTGCTTCCCCTACGAGCAGTACTTC.

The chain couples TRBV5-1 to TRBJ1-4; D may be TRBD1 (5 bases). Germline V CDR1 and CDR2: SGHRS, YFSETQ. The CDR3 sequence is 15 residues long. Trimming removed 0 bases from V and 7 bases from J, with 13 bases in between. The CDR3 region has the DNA TGCGCCAGCAGCTTGGCGGGGACTAGTGGTGAAAAACTGTTTTTT. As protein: CASSLAGTSGEKLFF.